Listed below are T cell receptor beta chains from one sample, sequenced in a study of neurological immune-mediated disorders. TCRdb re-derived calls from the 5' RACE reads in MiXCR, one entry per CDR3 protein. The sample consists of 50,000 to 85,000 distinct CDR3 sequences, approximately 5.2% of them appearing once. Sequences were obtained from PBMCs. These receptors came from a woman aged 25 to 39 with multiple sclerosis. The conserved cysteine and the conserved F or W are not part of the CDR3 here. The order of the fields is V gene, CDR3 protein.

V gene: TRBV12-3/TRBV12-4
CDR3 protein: ASIKAGGGGDTQY

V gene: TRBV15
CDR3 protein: ATSSHRNLKPGPGGNYGYT

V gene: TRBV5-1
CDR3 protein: ASSLNRDYLETQY

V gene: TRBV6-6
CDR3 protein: ASSSRDSKYGAF

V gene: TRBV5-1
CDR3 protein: ASSLDRGSPLN

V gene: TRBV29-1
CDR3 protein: SAGDRGIGEQY

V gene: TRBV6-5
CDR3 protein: ASSAQTGGTYEQY

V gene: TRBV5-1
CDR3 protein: ASSEGRAGNTIY

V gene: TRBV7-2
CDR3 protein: ASSFPSGQKETQY

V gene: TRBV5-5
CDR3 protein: ASSLTTGDQETQY

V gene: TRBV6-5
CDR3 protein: ASSYSHLQETQY

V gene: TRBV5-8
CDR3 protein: ASSAKRN

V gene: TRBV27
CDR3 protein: ASSFDPGGVETQY

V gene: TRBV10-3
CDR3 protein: AIREAGTYEQY

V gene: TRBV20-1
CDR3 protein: SARDQERGDTDTQY

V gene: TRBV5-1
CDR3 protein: ASSLTAQSGTGELF

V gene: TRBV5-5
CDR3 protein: ASSLTAGDEKLF

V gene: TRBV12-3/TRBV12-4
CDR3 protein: ASSQTIDGYT

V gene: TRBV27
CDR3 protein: ASSETGNYEQY

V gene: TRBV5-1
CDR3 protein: ASSLAGQGISYEQY